Sequencing of this TCR beta chain was carried out in a study of blood T cell repertoires in COVID-19. The table came from immunoSEQ multiplex PCR; TCRdb's copy has only in-frame clones and leaves some out. The table includes around 480,000 clones, approximately 88% detected once. With 2 bases clipped from V and 8 bases from J, the junction kept 17 bases outside the gene matches. The CDR3 consists of 17 residues. The germline gives CDR1 SGHRS, CDR2 YFSETQ. This receptor was identified in a woman between 45 and 60 years old with COVID-19, enrolled during active disease. The sample taken for sequencing was peripheral blood. The chain uses TRBV5-1 and TRBJ1-2, with 8 bases fitting TRBD1. The CDR3 DNA reads TGCGCCAGCAGCTTTTCCGGGACAGGCCCTTCCTTGGAGGGCTACACCTTC. Translation gives CASSFSGTGPSLEGYTF.